A selection of T cell receptor beta chains follows, all from one sample in a study of T-cell memory formation after mild COVID-19. MiXCR, run by TCRdb on the 5' RACE reads, gives a single entry per CDR3 protein. The repertoire holds 190,000 or so distinct CDR3 sequences, 20% to 25% seen once, with roughly 23% in the top ten. Sequencing used PBMCs or a T cell subset sorted from them (not recorded which). These TCRs come from an adult woman who had mild COVID-19 (a few samples of this study predate the infection). Cell type and time point are not known. Each CDR3 is given with its conserved first and last residue. Each record gives: clone size, CDR3 length, V gene, D gene, J gene, CDR3 DNA, CDR3 protein. A D gene is named only where the DNA matches it firmly. Expanded clones get a size class; other rows say once, few or many, or leave the size out.

abundance: few
len: 14
v_gene: TRBV5-1
d_gene: -
j_gene: TRBJ1-1
CDR3nt: TGCGCCAGCAGCTTGGCCAGGGCGACTACTGAAGCTTTCTTT
CDR3aa: CASSLARATTEAFF

abundance: few
len: 15
v_gene: TRBV7-3
d_gene: TRBD2
j_gene: TRBJ2-1
CDR3nt: TGTGCCAGCAGCCCGTATAGCGGGGGGGACGGTGAGCAGTTCTTC
CDR3aa: CASSPYSGGDGEQFF

abundance: -
len: 11
v_gene: TRBV20-1
d_gene: -
j_gene: TRBJ2-7
CDR3nt: TGCAGTGTCGGGATAGACAGGCAGCAGTACTTC
CDR3aa: CSVGIDRQQYF

abundance: few
len: 14
v_gene: TRBV20-1
d_gene: TRBD1
j_gene: TRBJ2-6
CDR3nt: TGCAGTGCTCGATTGGGACAGGGTCCGAGAGGTTTGACTTTC
CDR3aa: CSARLGQGPRGLTF

abundance: -
len: 16
v_gene: TRBV15
d_gene: -
j_gene: TRBJ2-7
CDR3nt: TGTGCCACCAGCAGAGATCGTTTAGGCGGGGACTACGAGCAGTACTTC
CDR3aa: CATSRDRLGGDYEQYF

abundance: -
len: 14
v_gene: TRBV6-5
d_gene: TRBD1
j_gene: TRBJ1-2
CDR3nt: TGTGCCACGAACAGGGGGTACCCTAACTATGGCTACACCTTC
CDR3aa: CATNRGYPNYGYTF

abundance: few
len: 16
v_gene: TRBV7-8
d_gene: -
j_gene: TRBJ1-1
CDR3nt: TGTGCCAGCAGCTCACCCCGGGGGGCAGGAAACACTGAAGCTTTCTTT
CDR3aa: CASSSPRGAGNTEAFF

abundance: -
len: 14
v_gene: TRBV4-1
d_gene: TRBD1
j_gene: TRBJ2-7
CDR3nt: TGCGCCAGCAGCCTCAGGGGGCGGGACTACGAGCAGTACTTC
CDR3aa: CASSLRGRDYEQYF

abundance: few
len: 16
v_gene: TRBV9
d_gene: -
j_gene: TRBJ2-2
CDR3nt: TGTGCCAGCAGCGGTCTCCGCAGCCCGAACACCGGGGAGCTGTTTTTT
CDR3aa: CASSGLRSPNTGELFF

abundance: -
len: 15
v_gene: TRBV9
d_gene: TRBD2
j_gene: TRBJ2-1
CDR3nt: TGTGCCAGCAGTACCGGGACTAGGGAATACAATGAGCAGTTCTTC
CDR3aa: CASSTGTREYNEQFF

abundance: few
len: 15
v_gene: TRBV5-1
d_gene: -
j_gene: TRBJ2-1
CDR3nt: TGCGCCAGCAGCTTGGATGTTGGGCAGTACAATGAGCAGTTCTTC
CDR3aa: CASSLDVGQYNEQFF

abundance: -
len: 15
v_gene: TRBV12-3/TRBV12-4
d_gene: -
j_gene: TRBJ1-1
CDR3nt: TGTGCCAGCAGCCGGGGGTTAGCCTTGAACACTGAAGCTTTCTTT
CDR3aa: CASSRGLALNTEAFF

abundance: -
len: 13
v_gene: TRBV9
d_gene: -
j_gene: TRBJ2-1
CDR3nt: TGTGCCAGCAGCGTAGGTAGTGGTTATGAGCAGTTCTTC
CDR3aa: CASSVGSGYEQFF

abundance: few
len: 12
v_gene: TRBV12-3/TRBV12-4
d_gene: -
j_gene: TRBJ1-1
CDR3nt: TGTGCCAGCAACGGGGGAAACACTGAAGCTTTCTTT
CDR3aa: CASNGGNTEAFF

abundance: -
len: 16
v_gene: TRBV7-9
d_gene: -
j_gene: TRBJ2-7
CDR3nt: TGTGCCAGCAGCTTAGCCGGGGGCCTCCACCCCTACGAGCAGTACTTC
CDR3aa: CASSLAGGLHPYEQYF

abundance: -
len: 15
v_gene: TRBV7-3
d_gene: -
j_gene: TRBJ1-6
CDR3nt: TGTGCCAGCAGCTTAATCGGGGAGGACAATTCACCCCTCCACTTT
CDR3aa: CASSLIGEDNSPLHF

abundance: -
len: 16
v_gene: TRBV4-1
d_gene: -
j_gene: TRBJ2-7
CDR3nt: TGCGCCAGCAGCCCCCTCCTGGGCAGGGAATCCTACGAGCAGTACTTC
CDR3aa: CASSPLLGRESYEQYF

abundance: few
len: 15
v_gene: TRBV29-1
d_gene: TRBD1
j_gene: TRBJ2-7
CDR3nt: TGCAGCGCCGCGGGACAGGGGGCGAAAGCCTACGAGCAGTACTTC
CDR3aa: CSAAGQGAKAYEQYF

abundance: -
len: 19
v_gene: TRBV7-6
d_gene: TRBD2
j_gene: TRBJ2-6
CDR3nt: TGTGCCAGCAGCCGCCCTGCTCGGGGGGAGAGCTCTGGGGCCAACGTCCTGACTTTC
CDR3aa: CASSRPARGESSGANVLTF

abundance: -
len: 13
v_gene: TRBV5-6
d_gene: -
j_gene: TRBJ1-1
CDR3nt: TGTGCCAGCAGCTTGGACGGCATGCCGGTGGCTTTCTTT
CDR3aa: CASSLDGMPVAFF

abundance: -
len: 15
v_gene: TRBV2
d_gene: -
j_gene: TRBJ1-5
CDR3nt: TGTGCCAGCAGGCCCCAAGGGAAACCCGGGCAGCCCCAGCATTTT
CDR3aa: CASRPQGKPGQPQHF

abundance: few
len: 16
v_gene: TRBV12-3/TRBV12-4
d_gene: TRBD2
j_gene: TRBJ2-3
CDR3nt: TGTGCCAGCAGTTTGAGCCCGGGCGGGAGGATGGATACGCAGTATTTT
CDR3aa: CASSLSPGGRMDTQYF

abundance: -
len: 16
v_gene: TRBV9
d_gene: TRBD2
j_gene: TRBJ2-1
CDR3nt: TGTGCCAGCAGCGTAGGCGAACTAGCGGGAGTCTATGAGCAGTTCTTC
CDR3aa: CASSVGELAGVYEQFF

abundance: many
len: 14
v_gene: TRBV7-9
d_gene: -
j_gene: TRBJ2-1
CDR3nt: TGTGCCAGCCAAGGGACCGGCTCCTACAATGAGCAGTTCTTC
CDR3aa: CASQGTGSYNEQFF

abundance: -
len: 14
v_gene: TRBV2
d_gene: TRBD2
j_gene: TRBJ2-1
CDR3nt: TGTGCCAGCACCTGGGGGACTAGCGTCAATGAGCAGTTCTTC
CDR3aa: CASTWGTSVNEQFF

abundance: -
len: 16
v_gene: TRBV6-2/TRBV6-3
d_gene: -
j_gene: TRBJ1-1
CDR3nt: TGTGCCAGCAGTTACTCGATTCGGGGGCTGGACACTGAAGCTTTCTTT
CDR3aa: CASSYSIRGLDTEAFF

abundance: -
len: 13
v_gene: TRBV5-6
d_gene: -
j_gene: TRBJ1-2
CDR3nt: TGTGCCAGCATGGAAGGCATTAACTATGGCTACACCTTC
CDR3aa: CASMEGINYGYTF

abundance: many
len: 13
v_gene: TRBV12-3/TRBV12-4
d_gene: TRBD1
j_gene: TRBJ1-1
CDR3nt: TGTGCCAGCAACGACAGGGAGAACACTGAAGCTTTCTTT
CDR3aa: CASNDRENTEAFF

abundance: few
len: 15
v_gene: TRBV5-1
d_gene: TRBD1
j_gene: TRBJ2-3
CDR3nt: TGCGCCAGCAGCTCGGGACAGGGCGAAACAGATACGCAGTATTTT
CDR3aa: CASSSGQGETDTQYF

abundance: few
len: 18
v_gene: TRBV7-9
d_gene: TRBD2
j_gene: TRBJ2-1
CDR3nt: TGTGCCAGCAGTTCCGGGGGTATTGCTAGCGGAAACGTCGGGGAGCAGTTCTTC
CDR3aa: CASSSGGIASGNVGEQFF

abundance: few
len: 12
v_gene: TRBV10-3
d_gene: -
j_gene: TRBJ2-1
CDR3nt: TGTGCCATCAGTGCAGAGGGAAATGAGCAGTTCTTC
CDR3aa: CAISAEGNEQFF

abundance: few
len: 14
v_gene: TRBV4-3
d_gene: -
j_gene: TRBJ2-3
CDR3nt: TGCGCCAGCAGCTACTCGCGTAGCACAGATACGCAGTATTTT
CDR3aa: CASSYSRSTDTQYF

abundance: -
len: 11
v_gene: TRBV19
d_gene: TRBD1
j_gene: TRBJ1-2
CDR3nt: TGTGCCGGACGACAGGGATATGGCTACACCTTC
CDR3aa: CAGRQGYGYTF

abundance: few
len: 18
v_gene: TRBV12-3/TRBV12-4
d_gene: TRBD1
j_gene: TRBJ1-1
CDR3nt: TGTGCCAGCAGTTTAGAAGGGCCTATGGGGACAGGGGGCACTGAAGCTTTCTTT
CDR3aa: CASSLEGPMGTGGTEAFF

abundance: few
len: 12
v_gene: TRBV29-1
d_gene: -
j_gene: TRBJ1-1
CDR3nt: TGCAGCGTCACACGGTTGAACACTGAAGCTTTCTTT
CDR3aa: CSVTRLNTEAFF

abundance: few
len: 15
v_gene: TRBV7-9
d_gene: -
j_gene: TRBJ1-2
CDR3nt: TGTGCCAGCAGCTCAGGCCCGGTAGGCCCCTATGGCTACACCTTC
CDR3aa: CASSSGPVGPYGYTF

abundance: few
len: 15
v_gene: TRBV4-3
d_gene: -
j_gene: TRBJ2-7
CDR3nt: TGCGCCAGCAGCCAATCAGCGGGTTTCTCCTACGAGCAGTACTTC
CDR3aa: CASSQSAGFSYEQYF

abundance: few
len: 15
v_gene: TRBV5-6
d_gene: -
j_gene: TRBJ2-7
CDR3nt: TGTGCCAGCAGCTCCGCGACTCGGGAGTCCTACGAGCAGTACTTC
CDR3aa: CASSSATRESYEQYF

abundance: few
len: 16
v_gene: TRBV11-2
d_gene: TRBD2
j_gene: TRBJ2-1
CDR3nt: TGTGCCAGCAGCTTAGCAGCGGGAGACCTCTACAATGAGCAGTTCTTC
CDR3aa: CASSLAAGDLYNEQFF

abundance: few
len: 15
v_gene: TRBV20-1
d_gene: -
j_gene: TRBJ2-7
CDR3nt: TGCAGTGCTAGAGGGAAGCAGGGAGTAACCTACGAGCAGTACTTC
CDR3aa: CSARGKQGVTYEQYF

abundance: -
len: 19
v_gene: TRBV11-2
d_gene: -
j_gene: TRBJ2-1
CDR3nt: TGTGCCAGCAGCTTAGATGGGTTCAATCCGGGAGCGACCTACAATGAGCAGTTCTTC
CDR3aa: CASSLDGFNPGATYNEQFF

abundance: few
len: 14
v_gene: TRBV24-1
d_gene: TRBD1
j_gene: TRBJ2-1
CDR3nt: TGTGCCACCAGTGACTTTCGACAGGGTGAGGAGCAGTTCTTC
CDR3aa: CATSDFRQGEEQFF

abundance: -
len: 13
v_gene: TRBV24-1
d_gene: -
j_gene: TRBJ1-5
CDR3nt: TGTGCCACCTCAAGTACGGGGGAACAGCCCCAGCATTTT
CDR3aa: CATSSTGEQPQHF

abundance: -
len: 15
v_gene: TRBV13
d_gene: -
j_gene: TRBJ2-6
CDR3nt: TGTGCCAGCAGGCCTACAGGGTCTGGGGCCAACGTCCTGACTTTC
CDR3aa: CASRPTGSGANVLTF

abundance: -
len: 14
v_gene: TRBV6-5
d_gene: -
j_gene: TRBJ1-1
CDR3nt: TGTGCCAGCAGCTCCGGAGGTGGAGGGACTGAAGCTTTCTTT
CDR3aa: CASSSGGGGTEAFF

abundance: -
len: 17
v_gene: TRBV15
d_gene: -
j_gene: TRBJ2-7
CDR3nt: TGTGCCACCAGCAGTAATATCCTCCGGGACTTCGACTACGAGCAGTACTTC
CDR3aa: CATSSNILRDFDYEQYF

abundance: -
len: 14
v_gene: TRBV7-2
d_gene: TRBD2
j_gene: TRBJ2-7
CDR3nt: TGTGCCAGCAGCTTGACTAGCGGGAGTCTCGAGCAGTACTTC
CDR3aa: CASSLTSGSLEQYF

abundance: -
len: 15
v_gene: TRBV7-3
d_gene: TRBD2
j_gene: TRBJ2-1
CDR3nt: TGTGCCAGCAGCTTAATGGCTAGCGGGATTAATGAGCAGTTCTTC
CDR3aa: CASSLMASGINEQFF

abundance: few
len: 17
v_gene: TRBV12-3/TRBV12-4
d_gene: TRBD2
j_gene: TRBJ2-1
CDR3nt: TGTGCCAGCAGTTTGAATAGCGGGGGGTCTTCCTACAATGAGCAGTTCTTC
CDR3aa: CASSLNSGGSSYNEQFF

abundance: -
len: 17
v_gene: TRBV9
d_gene: TRBD2
j_gene: TRBJ2-3
CDR3nt: TGTGCCAGCAGCGTAGCTCCCGCTAGCGGGAGCTCAGATACGCAGTATTTT
CDR3aa: CASSVAPASGSSDTQYF

abundance: few
len: 14
v_gene: TRBV12-3/TRBV12-4
d_gene: -
j_gene: TRBJ2-4
CDR3nt: TGTGCTTTGGGGGCAGGGAAAGCCAAAAACATTCAGTACTTC
CDR3aa: CALGAGKAKNIQYF

abundance: few
len: 14
v_gene: TRBV14
d_gene: TRBD1
j_gene: TRBJ2-1
CDR3nt: TGTGCCAGCAGCCTACAGGGGGCAAACAATGAGCAGTTCTTC
CDR3aa: CASSLQGANNEQFF

abundance: -
len: 14
v_gene: TRBV20-1
d_gene: -
j_gene: TRBJ1-1
CDR3nt: TGCAGTGCTAGAGACGCGGGCAGGGCTACTGAAGCTTTCTTT
CDR3aa: CSARDAGRATEAFF

abundance: -
len: 14
v_gene: TRBV5-1
d_gene: -
j_gene: TRBJ1-2
CDR3nt: TGCGCCAGCAGCTTGGTTGGGGGAAGGGATGGCTACACCTTC
CDR3aa: CASSLVGGRDGYTF

abundance: -
len: 14
v_gene: TRBV20-1
d_gene: -
j_gene: TRBJ2-7
CDR3nt: TGCAGTGCTCCGAAAGAGGGGCTTGGATACGAGCAGTACTTC
CDR3aa: CSAPKEGLGYEQYF

abundance: -
len: 17
v_gene: TRBV5-6
d_gene: TRBD2
j_gene: TRBJ2-5
CDR3nt: TGTGCCAGCAGCTTGTTGCGGAGCGGGGGGCTCTGGGGGACCCAGTACTTC
CDR3aa: CASSLLRSGGLWGTQYF

abundance: few
len: 13
v_gene: TRBV20-1
d_gene: -
j_gene: TRBJ2-7
CDR3nt: TGCAGTGCTAGTGGGACAAACTCCTACGAGCAGTACTTC
CDR3aa: CSASGTNSYEQYF

abundance: -
len: 12
v_gene: TRBV7-6
d_gene: -
j_gene: TRBJ2-1
CDR3nt: TGTGCCAGCAGCTCCCTAGGCAATGAGCAGTTCTTC
CDR3aa: CASSSLGNEQFF

abundance: -
len: 15
v_gene: TRBV12-3/TRBV12-4
d_gene: -
j_gene: TRBJ1-2
CDR3nt: TGTGCCAGCAGTTTATCAGGACAACGGAACTATGGCTACACCTTC
CDR3aa: CASSLSGQRNYGYTF

abundance: few
len: 18
v_gene: TRBV5-1
d_gene: TRBD1
j_gene: TRBJ2-2
CDR3nt: TGCGCCAGCAGCTTGGCCTTTGGGGACAGCCAGAACACCGGGGAGCTGTTTTTT
CDR3aa: CASSLAFGDSQNTGELFF